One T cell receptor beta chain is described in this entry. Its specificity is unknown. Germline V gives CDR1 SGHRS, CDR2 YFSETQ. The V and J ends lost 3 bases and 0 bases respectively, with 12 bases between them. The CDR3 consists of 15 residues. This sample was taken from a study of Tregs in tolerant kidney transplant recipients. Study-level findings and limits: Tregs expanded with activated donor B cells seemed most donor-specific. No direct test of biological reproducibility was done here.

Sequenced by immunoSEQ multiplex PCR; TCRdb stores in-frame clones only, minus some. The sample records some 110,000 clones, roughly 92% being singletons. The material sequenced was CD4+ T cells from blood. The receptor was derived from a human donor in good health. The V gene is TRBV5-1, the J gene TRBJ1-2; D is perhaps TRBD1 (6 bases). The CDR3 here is CASSSYRAPNYGYTF. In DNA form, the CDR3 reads TGCGCCAGCAGCTCCTACAGGGCTCCTAACTATGGCTACACCTTC.